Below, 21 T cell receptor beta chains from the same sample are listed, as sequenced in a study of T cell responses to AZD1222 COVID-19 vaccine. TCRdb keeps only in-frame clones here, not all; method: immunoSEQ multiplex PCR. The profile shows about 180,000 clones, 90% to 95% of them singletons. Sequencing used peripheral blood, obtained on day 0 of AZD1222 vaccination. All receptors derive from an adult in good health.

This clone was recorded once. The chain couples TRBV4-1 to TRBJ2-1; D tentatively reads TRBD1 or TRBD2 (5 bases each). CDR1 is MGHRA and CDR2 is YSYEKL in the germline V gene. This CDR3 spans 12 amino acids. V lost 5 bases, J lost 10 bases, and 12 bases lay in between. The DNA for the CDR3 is TGCGCCAGCAGCGCCCACGAGGGGGAGCAGTTCTTC. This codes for CASSAHEGEQFF.

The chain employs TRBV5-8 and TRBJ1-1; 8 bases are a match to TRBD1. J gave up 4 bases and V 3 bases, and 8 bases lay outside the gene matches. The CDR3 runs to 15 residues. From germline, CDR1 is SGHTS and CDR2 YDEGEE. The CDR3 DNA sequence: TGTGCCAGCAGCTACCCAGGGGGCGCGGGCACTGAAGCTTTCTTT. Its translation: CASSYPGGAGTEAFF.

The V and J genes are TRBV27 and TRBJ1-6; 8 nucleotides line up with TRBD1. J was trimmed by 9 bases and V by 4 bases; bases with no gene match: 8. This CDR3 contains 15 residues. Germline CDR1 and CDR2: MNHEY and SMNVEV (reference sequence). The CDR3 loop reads CASSSTPDRASPLHF. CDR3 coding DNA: TGTGCCAGCAGTTCTACCCCGGACAGGGCTTCACCCCTCCACTTT.

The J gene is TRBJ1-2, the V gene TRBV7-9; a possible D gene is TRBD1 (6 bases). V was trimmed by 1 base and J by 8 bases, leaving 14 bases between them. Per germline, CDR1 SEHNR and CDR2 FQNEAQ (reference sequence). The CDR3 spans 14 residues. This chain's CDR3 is CASSLGDMGDGYTF. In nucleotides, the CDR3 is TGTGCCAGCAGCTTAGGGGACATGGGCGACGGCTACACCTTC.

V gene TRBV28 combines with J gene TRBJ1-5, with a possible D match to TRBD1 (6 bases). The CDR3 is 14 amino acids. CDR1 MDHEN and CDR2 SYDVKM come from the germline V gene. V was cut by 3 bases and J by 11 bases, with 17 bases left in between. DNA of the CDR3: TGTGCCAGCAGTTTCCAGGGGACGGGATTAGCCCAGCATTTT. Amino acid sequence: CASSFQGTGLAQHF.

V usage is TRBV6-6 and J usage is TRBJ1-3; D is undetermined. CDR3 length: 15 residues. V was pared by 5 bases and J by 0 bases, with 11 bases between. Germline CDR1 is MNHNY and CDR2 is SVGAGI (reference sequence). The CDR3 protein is CASSPHRPSGNTIYF. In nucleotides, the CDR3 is TGTGCCAGCAGTCCCCACAGACCCTCTGGAAACACCATATATTTT.

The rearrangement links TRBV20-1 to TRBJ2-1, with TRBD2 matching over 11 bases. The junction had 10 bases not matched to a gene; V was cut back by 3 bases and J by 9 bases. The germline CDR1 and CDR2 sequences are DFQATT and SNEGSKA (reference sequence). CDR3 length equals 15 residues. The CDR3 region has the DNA TGCAGTGCTAGTGTGTTAGCGGGAGGGGCAGGTGAGCAGTTCTTC. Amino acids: CSASVLAGGAGEQFF.

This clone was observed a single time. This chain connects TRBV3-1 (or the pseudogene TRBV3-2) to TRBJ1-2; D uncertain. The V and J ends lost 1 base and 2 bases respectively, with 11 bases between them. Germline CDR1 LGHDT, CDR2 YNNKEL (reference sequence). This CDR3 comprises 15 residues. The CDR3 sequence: CASSQAWQRNYGYTF. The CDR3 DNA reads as TGTGCCAGCAGCCAAGCGTGGCAGCGAAACTATGGCTACACCTTC.

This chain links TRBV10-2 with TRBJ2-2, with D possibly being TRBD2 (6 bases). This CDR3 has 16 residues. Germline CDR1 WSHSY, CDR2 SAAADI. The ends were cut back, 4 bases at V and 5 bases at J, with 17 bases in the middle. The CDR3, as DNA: TGCGCCAGCAGTGCCCCTAGCGCCATACGGACCGGGGAGCTGTTTTTT. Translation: CASSAPSAIRTGELFF.

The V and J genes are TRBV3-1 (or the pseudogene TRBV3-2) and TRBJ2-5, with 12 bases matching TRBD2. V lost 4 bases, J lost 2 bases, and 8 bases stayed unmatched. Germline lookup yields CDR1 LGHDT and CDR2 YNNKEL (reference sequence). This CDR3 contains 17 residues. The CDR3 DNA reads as TGTGCCAGCAGCCCCCTACTAGCGGGAGGCCCTCAAGAGACCCAGTACTTC. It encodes CASSPLLAGGPQETQYF.

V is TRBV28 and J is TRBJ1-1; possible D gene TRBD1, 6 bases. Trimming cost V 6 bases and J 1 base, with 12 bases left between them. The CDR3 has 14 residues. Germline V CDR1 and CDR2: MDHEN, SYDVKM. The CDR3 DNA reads TGTGCCAGCAGCTCTCCGGGACAGAACACTGAAGCTTTCTTT. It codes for CASSSPGQNTEAFF.

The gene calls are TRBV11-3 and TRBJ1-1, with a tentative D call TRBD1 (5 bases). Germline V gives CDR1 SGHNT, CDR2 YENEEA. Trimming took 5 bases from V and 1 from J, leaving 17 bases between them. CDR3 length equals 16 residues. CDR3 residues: CASSPEGNTPNTEAFF. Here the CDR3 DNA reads TGTGCCAGCAGCCCGGAGGGGAATACCCCGAACACTGAAGCTTTCTTT.

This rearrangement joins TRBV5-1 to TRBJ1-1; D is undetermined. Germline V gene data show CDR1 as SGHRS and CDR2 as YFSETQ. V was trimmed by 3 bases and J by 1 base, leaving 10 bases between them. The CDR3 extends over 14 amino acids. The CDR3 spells CASSSVGRNTEAFF. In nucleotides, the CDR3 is TGCGCCAGCAGCTCCGTTGGGCGGAACACTGAAGCTTTCTTT. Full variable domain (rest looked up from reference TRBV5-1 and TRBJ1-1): KAGVTQTPRYLIKTRGQQVTLSCSPISGHRSVSWYQQTPGQGLQFLFEYFSETQRNKGNFPGRFSGRQFSNSRSEMNVSTLELGDSALYLCASSSVGRNTEAFFGQGTRLTVV.

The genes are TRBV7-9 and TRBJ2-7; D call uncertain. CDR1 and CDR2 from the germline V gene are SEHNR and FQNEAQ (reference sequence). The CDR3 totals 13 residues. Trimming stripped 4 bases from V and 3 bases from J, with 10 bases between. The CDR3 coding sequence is TGTGCCAGCAGCTCAGGCTCATACTACGAGCAGTACTTC. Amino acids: CASSSGSYYEQYF.

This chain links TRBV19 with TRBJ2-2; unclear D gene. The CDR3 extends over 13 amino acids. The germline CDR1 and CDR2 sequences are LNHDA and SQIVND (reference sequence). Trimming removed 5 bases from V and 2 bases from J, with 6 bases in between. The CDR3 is CASSFFNTGELFF. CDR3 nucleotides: TGTGCCAGTAGTTTTTTCAACACCGGGGAGCTGTTTTTT.

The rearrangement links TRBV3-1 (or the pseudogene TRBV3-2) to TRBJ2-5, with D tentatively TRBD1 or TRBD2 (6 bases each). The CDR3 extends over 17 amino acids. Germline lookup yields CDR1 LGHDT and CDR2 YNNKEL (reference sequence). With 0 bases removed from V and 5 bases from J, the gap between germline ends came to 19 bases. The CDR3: CASSQDPGAGGSETQYF. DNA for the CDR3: TGTGCCAGCAGCCAAGATCCAGGGGCCGGAGGGTCGGAGACCCAGTACTTC.

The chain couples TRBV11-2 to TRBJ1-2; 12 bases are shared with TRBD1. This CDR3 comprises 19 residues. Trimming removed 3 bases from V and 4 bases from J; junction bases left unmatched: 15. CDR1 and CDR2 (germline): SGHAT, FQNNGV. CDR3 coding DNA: TGTGCCAGCAGCTTTAGTGGGGACAGGGGGCCGACGAGGGTCTATGGCTACACCTTC. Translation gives CASSFSGDRGPTRVYGYTF. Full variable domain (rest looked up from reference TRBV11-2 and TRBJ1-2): EAGVAQSPRYKIIEKRQSVAFWCNPISGHATLYWYQQILGQGPKLLIQFQNNGVVDDSQLPKDRFSAERLKGVDSTLKIQPAKLEDSAVYLCASSFSGDRGPTRVYGYTFGSGTRLTVV.

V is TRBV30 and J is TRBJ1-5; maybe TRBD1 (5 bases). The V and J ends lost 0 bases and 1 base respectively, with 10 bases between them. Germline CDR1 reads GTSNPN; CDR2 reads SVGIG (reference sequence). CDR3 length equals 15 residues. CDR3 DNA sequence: TGTGCCTGGAGTGTGGGGCACCCGAGCAATCAGCCCCAGCATTTT. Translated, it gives CAWSVGHPSNQPQHF.

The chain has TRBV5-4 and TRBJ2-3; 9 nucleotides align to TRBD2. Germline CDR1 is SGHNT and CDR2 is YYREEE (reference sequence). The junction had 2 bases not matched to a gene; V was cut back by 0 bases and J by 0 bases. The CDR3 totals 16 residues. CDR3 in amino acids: CASSLATSGSTDTQYF. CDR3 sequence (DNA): TGTGCCAGCAGCTTGGCCACTAGCGGGAGCACAGATACGCAGTATTTT.

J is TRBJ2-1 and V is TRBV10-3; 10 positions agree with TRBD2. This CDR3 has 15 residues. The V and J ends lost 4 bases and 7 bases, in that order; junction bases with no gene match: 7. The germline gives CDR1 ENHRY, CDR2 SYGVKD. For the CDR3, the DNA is TGTGCCATCAGTGGTCTAGCGGGAGCGGGGAATGAGCAGTTCTTC. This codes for CAISGLAGAGNEQFF.

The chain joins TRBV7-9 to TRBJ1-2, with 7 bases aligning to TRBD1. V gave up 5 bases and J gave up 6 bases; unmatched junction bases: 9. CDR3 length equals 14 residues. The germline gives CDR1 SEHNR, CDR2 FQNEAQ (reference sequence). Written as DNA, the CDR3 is TGTGCCAGCAGCATCCAGACAGGGAACAATGGCTACACCTTC. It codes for CASSIQTGNNGYTF.